This entry describes one T cell receptor (beta chain). Germline V gene data show CDR1 as LNHDA and CDR2 as SQIVND (reference sequence). This CDR3 is built from 16 residues. Trimming removed 7 bases from V and 1 base from J; junction bases left unmatched: 7. The time point here: after neoadjuvant nivolumab, at surgical resection. This sample stems from a study of neoadjuvant anti-PD-1 for oral cavity cancer. Study information: Non-progressing patients received a fourth nivolumab dose near day 43, then surgery on days 50-56.

Some clones are missing from TCRdb's copy, which holds only in-frame ones; the method was immunoSEQ multiplex PCR. This table has about 32,000 clones, about 77% appearing once. The TCR was taken from a person between 40 and 85 years old with oral cavity squamous cell carcinoma. This sequence joins TRBV19 and TRBJ1-5; 10 positions agree with TRBD1. The input for sequencing was PBMCs, taken after nivolumab (anti-PD-1) treatment. CDR3 residues: CASNPDRGRSNQPQHF. CDR3 in DNA: TGTGCCAGTAACCCAGACAGGGGGCGAAGCAATCAGCCCCAGCATTTT.